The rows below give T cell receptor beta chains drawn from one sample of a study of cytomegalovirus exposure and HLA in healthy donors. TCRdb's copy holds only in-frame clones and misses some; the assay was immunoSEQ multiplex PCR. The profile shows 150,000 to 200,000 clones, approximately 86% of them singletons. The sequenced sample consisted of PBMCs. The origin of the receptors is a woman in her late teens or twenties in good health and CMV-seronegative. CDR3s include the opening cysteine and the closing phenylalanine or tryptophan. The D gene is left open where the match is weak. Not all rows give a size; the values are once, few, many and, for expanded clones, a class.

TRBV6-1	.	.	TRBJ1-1	CASRRGVGTEAFF	TGTGCCAGCAGGCGGGGGGTTGGGACTGAAGCTTTCTTT
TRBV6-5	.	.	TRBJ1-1	CASSYSQANTEAFF	TGTGCCAGCAGTTACAGTCAGGCAAACACTGAAGCTTTCTTT
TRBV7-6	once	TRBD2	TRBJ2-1	CASSLGLAGGVEQFF	TGTGCCAGCAGTTTAGGACTAGCGGGGGGGGTTGAGCAGTTCTTC
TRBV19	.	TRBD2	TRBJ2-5	CASSIGRLAGAETQYF	TGTGCCAGTAGCATTGGGAGACTAGCGGGGGCAGAGACCCAGTACTTC
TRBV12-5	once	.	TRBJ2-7	CASALIAVDYEQYF	TGTGCTAGTGCCTTGATAGCGGTGGACTACGAGCAGTACTTC
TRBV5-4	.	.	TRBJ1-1	CASSSRGVDEAFF	TGTGCCAGCAGCTCGCGGGGAGTGGATGAAGCTTTCTTT
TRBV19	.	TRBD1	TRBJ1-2	CASSIGDRGNYGYTF	TGTGCCAGTAGTATCGGGGACAGGGGGAACTATGGCTACACCTTC
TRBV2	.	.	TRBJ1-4	CASNSRGDEKLFF	TGTGCCAGCAACTCCAGGGGTGACGAAAAACTGTTTTTT
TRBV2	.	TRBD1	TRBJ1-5	CASSVGDRALQQPQHF	TGTGCCAGCAGTGTAGGGGACAGAGCCCTTCAACAGCCCCAGCATTTT
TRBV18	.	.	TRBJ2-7	CASSPFQVRDTYEQYF	TGTGCCAGCTCACCATTCCAAGTCCGGGACACCTACGAGCAGTACTTC
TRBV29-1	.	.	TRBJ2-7	CSVEDADSALYEQYF	TGCAGCGTTGAAGACGCGGACTCAGCCCTCTACGAGCAGTACTTC
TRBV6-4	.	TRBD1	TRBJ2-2	CASSPQPGQTTGELFF	TGTGCCAGCAGTCCCCAACCGGGACAGACCACCGGGGAGCTGTTTTTT
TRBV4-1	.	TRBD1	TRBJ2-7	CASSRRDSSYEQYF	TGCGCCAGCAGCCGCCGGGACAGCTCCTACGAGCAGTACTTC
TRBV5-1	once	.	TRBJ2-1	CASRLGLSSYNEQFF	TGCGCCAGCAGGCTCGGTCTAAGCTCCTACAATGAGCAGTTCTTC
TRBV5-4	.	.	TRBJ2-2	CASSYWLTHPNTGELFF	TGTGCCAGCAGCTACTGGTTGACACACCCGAACACCGGGGAGCTGTTTTTT
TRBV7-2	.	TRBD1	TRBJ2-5	CASSLREDRQETQYF	TGTGCCAGCAGCCTGAGAGAGGACAGGCAAGAGACCCAGTACTTC
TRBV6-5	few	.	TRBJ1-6	CASSSDFNSPLHF	TGTGCCAGCAGTTCGGACTTCAATTCACCCCTCCACTTT
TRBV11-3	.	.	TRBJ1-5	CASSPSSRQRSGRPQHF	TGTGCCAGCAGCCCTAGTAGCCGGCAGCGGTCGGGCCGGCCCCAGCATTTT
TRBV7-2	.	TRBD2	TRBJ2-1	CASSLAGGTNEQFF	TGTGCCAGCAGCCTAGCGGGAGGTACGAATGAGCAGTTCTTC
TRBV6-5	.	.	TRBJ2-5	CASSYSSRGETQYF	TGTGCCAGCAGTTACTCGTCAAGGGGAGAGACCCAGTACTTC
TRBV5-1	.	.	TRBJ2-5	CASSPRGGVQETQYF	TGCGCCAGCAGCCCAAGGGGGGGGGTCCAAGAGACCCAGTACTTC
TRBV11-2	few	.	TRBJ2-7	CASSPPEGTLHYEQYF	TGTGCCAGCAGTCCCCCGGAGGGAACTCTTCATTACGAGCAGTACTTC
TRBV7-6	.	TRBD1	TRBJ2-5	CASSFWPGQGVESQETQYF	TGTGCCAGCAGCTTTTGGCCAGGACAGGGGGTTGAATCGCAGGAGACCCAGTACTTC
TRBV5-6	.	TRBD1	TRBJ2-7	CASREGQATYEQYF	TGTGCCAGCAGGGAGGGACAGGCCACCTACGAGCAGTACTTC